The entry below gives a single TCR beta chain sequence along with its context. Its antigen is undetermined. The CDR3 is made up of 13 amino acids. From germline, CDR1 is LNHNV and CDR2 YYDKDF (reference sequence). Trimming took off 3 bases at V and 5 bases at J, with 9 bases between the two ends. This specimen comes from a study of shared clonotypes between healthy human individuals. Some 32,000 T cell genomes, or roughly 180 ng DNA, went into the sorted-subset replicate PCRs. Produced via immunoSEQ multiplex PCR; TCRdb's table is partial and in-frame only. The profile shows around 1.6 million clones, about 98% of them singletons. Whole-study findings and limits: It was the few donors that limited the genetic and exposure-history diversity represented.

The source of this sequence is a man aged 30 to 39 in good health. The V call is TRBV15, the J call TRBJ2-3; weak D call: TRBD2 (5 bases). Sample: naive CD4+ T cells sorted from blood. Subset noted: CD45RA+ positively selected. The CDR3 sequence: CATSSLAVDTQYF. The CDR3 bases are TGTGCCACCAGCAGCCTAGCAGTAGATACGCAGTATTTT.